Listed below are T cell receptor beta chains from one sample, sequenced in a study of CXCR3-negative and CXCR3-positive naive CD8 T cells. Reprocessing the 5' RACE reads, TCRdb reports a single entry for every CDR3 protein and omits DNA. This sample contains fewer than 60,000 distinct CDR3 sequences. The source material was memory CD8+ T cells from blood. These receptors came from a human donor in good health. Some clones in this sample may be carry-over from other donors' samples. Each CDR3 is given with its conserved first and last residue. Clone size is stated in some rows and not others, as once, few, many or a class when expanded.

j_call	clone_size	v_call	cdr3_aa
TRBJ2-1	-	TRBV29-1	CSVEDLMWDEQFF
TRBJ1-2	-	TRBV7-2	CASSLRDSKKDNYGYTF
TRBJ1-2	-	TRBV9	CASSEGTGYGYTF
TRBJ2-1	medium-sized	TRBV2	CASSDKEGYNEQFF
TRBJ2-2	-	TRBV19	CASSIWSTGTGELFF
TRBJ2-3	-	TRBV12-3/TRBV12-4	CASSPRSDTQYF
TRBJ2-3	-	TRBV6-4	CASSEVPGQTSGTDTKYF
TRBJ2-1	-	TRBV12-3/TRBV12-4	CASSFGPGSYNEQFF
TRBJ2-5	-	TRBV6-5	CASSYGRVETQYF
TRBJ2-7	-	TRBV20-1	CSARAIPGLYEQYF
TRBJ2-5	-	TRBV29-1	CSVDGTSGGIETQYF
TRBJ2-2	-	TRBV7-2	CASSWVGELFF
TRBJ2-2	-	TRBV6-2/TRBV6-3	CASSYSDSAYTGELFF
TRBJ1-4	medium-sized	TRBV27	CASSLSQGRTNEKLFF
TRBJ2-1	-	TRBV20-1	CSAREPGNDIGNEQFF
TRBJ2-7	-	TRBV25-1	CASSWGRSYEQYF
TRBJ2-1	-	TRBV29-1	CSVELSASGGAGEQFF
TRBJ1-2	-	TRBV9	CASSVVAESNYGYTF
TRBJ2-2	-	TRBV7-7	CASSHGPLGTGELFF
TRBJ1-3	-	TRBV28	CASSFSPEGWETTIYF
TRBJ2-5	-	TRBV19	CASSISHGETQYF
TRBJ2-7	-	TRBV7-6	CASSSPGETEQYF
TRBJ2-3	-	TRBV7-9	CASSLARDQLVTQYF
TRBJ2-3	-	TRBV15	CATRTTGLSTDTQYF
TRBJ1-1	-	TRBV10-3	CAISPDGMNTEAFF
TRBJ1-1	-	TRBV28	CASSWEGAEAFF
TRBJ2-7	-	TRBV28	CASRVPDRGGYEQYF
TRBJ1-2	-	TRBV28	CASRYISGQGAKDGYTF
TRBJ2-7	-	TRBV20-1	CSARPELALGLGEQYF
TRBJ2-5	-	TRBV12-3/TRBV12-4	CASSNDSLGFKETQYF
TRBJ2-3	-	TRBV20-1	CSARRLAGLTTDTQYF
TRBJ2-7	-	TRBV29-1	CSVEERLGGRDYEQYF
TRBJ2-1	-	TRBV3-1	CASSPRKTGVDNEQFF
TRBJ1-4	-	TRBV23-1	CASSQSLQPNEKLFF
TRBJ2-1	-	TRBV7-9	CASSGSGNEQFF
TRBJ2-1	-	TRBV7-8	CASSLSVGGDLYNEQFF
TRBJ2-7	-	TRBV7-6	CASSLAAGTVSYEQYF
TRBJ2-1	-	TRBV18	CASSPPPGSNEQFF
TRBJ2-1	-	TRBV6-6	CASRHQDSLYNEQFF
TRBJ2-3	-	TRBV15	CATSRDSGGGSDTQYF
TRBJ1-1	-	TRBV11-3	CASSLVRHPGTEAFF
TRBJ2-7	-	TRBV4-3	CASSQGQGIYEQYF
TRBJ1-3	-	TRBV29-1	CSVWGLGNTIYF
TRBJ1-6	-	TRBV4-3	CASSQGTGGVSPLHF
TRBJ2-7	-	TRBV7-6	CASSLGTSGPYEQYF